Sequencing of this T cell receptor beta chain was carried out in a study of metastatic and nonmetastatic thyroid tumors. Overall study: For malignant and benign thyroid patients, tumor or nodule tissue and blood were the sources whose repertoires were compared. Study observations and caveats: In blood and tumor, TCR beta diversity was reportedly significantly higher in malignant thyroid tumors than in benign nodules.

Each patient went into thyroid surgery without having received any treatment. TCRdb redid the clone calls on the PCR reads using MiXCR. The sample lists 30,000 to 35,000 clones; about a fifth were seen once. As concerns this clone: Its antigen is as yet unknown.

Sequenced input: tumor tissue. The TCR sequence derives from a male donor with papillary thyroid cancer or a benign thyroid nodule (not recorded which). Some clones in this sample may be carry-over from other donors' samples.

In DNA, the CDR3 is TGCAGTGCTAGAGATCAGGGGACAGATACGCAGTATTTT. It translates to CSARDQGTDTQYF. The chain employs TRBV20-1 and TRBJ2-3, with D maybe TRBD1 (6 bases). The ends were cut back, 0 bases at V and 3 bases at J, with 7 bases in the middle. The CDR3 spans 13 residues. Germline V gene data show CDR1 as DFQATT and CDR2 as SNEGSKA (reference sequence).